A selection of T cell receptor beta chains follows, all from one sample in a study of identical twins. MiXCR was run by TCRdb on the 5' RACE reads, yielding one entry per CDR3 protein. The data show approximately 620,000 distinct CDR3 sequences, about 9.4% seen once. These data were also reused for a study on yellow fever vaccine responses in identical twins.

Sequencing used PBMCs. The receptors shown here come from a woman under 30 in good health. Each CDR3 is given without its conserved first and last residue. The order of the fields is V gene, D gene, J gene, CDR3 protein. D genes are given only for firm matches.

V gene: TRBV20-1
D gene: TRBD2
J gene: TRBJ2-2
CDR3 protein: SASLAGGNTGELF

V gene: TRBV5-1
D gene: .
J gene: TRBJ2-1
CDR3 protein: ASSLLLGSYNEQF

V gene: TRBV14
D gene: TRBD2
J gene: TRBJ2-5
CDR3 protein: ASSLTSGWGETQY

V gene: TRBV12-3/TRBV12-4
D gene: TRBD2
J gene: TRBJ2-1
CDR3 protein: ASSLGRREGSYNEQF

V gene: TRBV5-6
D gene: TRBD2
J gene: TRBJ2-5
CDR3 protein: ASSSHRTSGNQETQY

V gene: TRBV5-6
D gene: .
J gene: TRBJ1-5
CDR3 protein: ASSLARDEPQH

V gene: TRBV6-5
D gene: TRBD1
J gene: TRBJ2-3
CDR3 protein: ASSYSGTGGADTQY

V gene: TRBV7-8
D gene: TRBD2
J gene: TRBJ2-1
CDR3 protein: ASSLASDERGVPIHEQF

V gene: TRBV20-1
D gene: .
J gene: TRBJ2-1
CDR3 protein: SARDFNSATGDEQF

V gene: TRBV11-1
D gene: .
J gene: TRBJ2-6
CDR3 protein: ASSTRDHSLSGANVLT

V gene: TRBV5-6
D gene: TRBD2
J gene: TRBJ2-7
CDR3 protein: ASSLGAGVKEQY

V gene: TRBV7-9
D gene: .
J gene: TRBJ2-1
CDR3 protein: ASSPNGNNEQF

V gene: TRBV19
D gene: TRBD1
J gene: TRBJ1-1
CDR3 protein: ASSRGRGTEAF

V gene: TRBV2
D gene: .
J gene: TRBJ1-2
CDR3 protein: ATRARGYT

V gene: TRBV6-6
D gene: .
J gene: TRBJ2-5
CDR3 protein: ASSYLSTETQY

V gene: TRBV4-3
D gene: .
J gene: TRBJ2-7
CDR3 protein: ASSQAMGPDEQY

V gene: TRBV29-1
D gene: TRBD1
J gene: TRBJ1-1
CDR3 protein: SVVLIDREDKAF

V gene: TRBV7-8
D gene: .
J gene: TRBJ2-3
CDR3 protein: ASSAGRGQGTDTQY

V gene: TRBV9
D gene: .
J gene: TRBJ2-7
CDR3 protein: ASSVDGGSYEQY

V gene: TRBV2
D gene: .
J gene: TRBJ2-6
CDR3 protein: ASSDRTISGANVLT

V gene: TRBV27
D gene: .
J gene: TRBJ1-5
CDR3 protein: ASSLEGFGQPQH

V gene: TRBV12-3/TRBV12-4
D gene: TRBD1
J gene: TRBJ2-5
CDR3 protein: ASTRGPQETQY

V gene: TRBV5-1
D gene: .
J gene: TRBJ1-1
CDR3 protein: ASSLRVKGDTPNTEAF

V gene: TRBV20-1
D gene: .
J gene: TRBJ1-6
CDR3 protein: SAPPGGNSPLH

V gene: TRBV11-2
D gene: .
J gene: TRBJ2-5
CDR3 protein: ASSLPPRGGGETQY

V gene: TRBV6-1
D gene: TRBD2
J gene: TRBJ2-2
CDR3 protein: ASSDEPGAGATGELF

V gene: TRBV7-2
D gene: .
J gene: TRBJ2-3
CDR3 protein: ASSLWVLVTTQY

V gene: TRBV6-1
D gene: .
J gene: TRBJ2-2
CDR3 protein: ASRKPGATNTGELF

V gene: TRBV10-3
D gene: TRBD1
J gene: TRBJ2-3
CDR3 protein: ATGQGSDTQY

V gene: TRBV6-2/TRBV6-3
D gene: TRBD2
J gene: TRBJ2-1
CDR3 protein: ASSYWGLADEQF

V gene: TRBV9
D gene: TRBD2
J gene: TRBJ2-7
CDR3 protein: ASSQGLAGAEQY

V gene: TRBV19
D gene: .
J gene: TRBJ2-1
CDR3 protein: ASSIDPSNTYNEQF

V gene: TRBV24-1
D gene: TRBD1
J gene: TRBJ2-3
CDR3 protein: ATSRGQGAGTDTQY

V gene: TRBV7-8
D gene: TRBD2
J gene: TRBJ2-7
CDR3 protein: ASSLVGSGSSYEQY

V gene: TRBV5-1
D gene: TRBD1
J gene: TRBJ1-5
CDR3 protein: ASSTTGDFNQPQH

V gene: TRBV12-3/TRBV12-4
D gene: .
J gene: TRBJ1-5
CDR3 protein: ASSYSPGGNQPQH

V gene: TRBV15
D gene: .
J gene: TRBJ2-5
CDR3 protein: ATNDVGGTQY

V gene: TRBV7-2
D gene: TRBD2
J gene: TRBJ2-3
CDR3 protein: ASSSSGGDTQY

V gene: TRBV20-1
D gene: .
J gene: TRBJ2-7
CDR3 protein: SARDGSGHPYEQY

V gene: TRBV11-2
D gene: .
J gene: TRBJ2-1
CDR3 protein: ASRDHGSSYNEQF

V gene: TRBV6-6
D gene: .
J gene: TRBJ1-1
CDR3 protein: ASSYADTEAF

V gene: TRBV6-5
D gene: .
J gene: TRBJ1-6
CDR3 protein: ASSYSPAEPLLH

V gene: TRBV9
D gene: .
J gene: TRBJ2-1
CDR3 protein: ASSVAAKGEQF

V gene: TRBV5-1
D gene: TRBD2
J gene: TRBJ2-7
CDR3 protein: ASSPYRLAGEESFEQY

V gene: TRBV29-1
D gene: .
J gene: TRBJ2-5
CDR3 protein: SVDPETQY

V gene: TRBV29-1
D gene: TRBD1
J gene: TRBJ2-5
CDR3 protein: SVEDDTDRAQETQY